Below, 24 T cell receptor beta chains from the same sample are listed, as sequenced in a study of PD-L1 blockade in urothelial cancer. Assay: immunoSEQ multiplex PCR; the TCRdb copy retains only in-frame clones and omits some. The sample lists more than 40,000 clones; roughly 85% were seen once. Sample time point: peripheral blood 6 weeks after treatment start. This specimen consisted of PBMCs, obtained around atezolizumab (anti-PD-L1) treatment. All receptors derive from a man in his 60s with urothelial cancer.

This clone was seen a few times. The chain combines TRBV7-9 with TRBJ2-6; maybe TRBD1 (5 bases). The CDR3 loop spans 17 amino acids. In germline, CDR1 is SEHNR, CDR2 FQNEAQ (reference sequence). V lost 5 bases and J 0 bases, leaving 14 bases between the germline ends. CDR3 nucleotides: TGTGCCAGCAGCCCAGCGTCCAGGGCCTCTGGGGCCAACGTCCTGACTTTC. Translation gives CASSPASRASGANVLTF.

This chain connects TRBV15 to TRBJ2-3; 7 nucleotides match TRBD2. Germline V gene sequence: CDR1 LNHNV, CDR2 YYDKDF (reference sequence). The CDR3 covers 18 residues. With V trimmed by 0 bases and J by 1 base, 10 bases remained unmatched. The CDR3 nucleotides read TGTGCCACCAGCAGAGATAGCGGAGCGGGGCAAGGCACAGATACGCAGTATTTT. It translates to CATSRDSGAGQGTDTQYF.

The J gene is TRBJ2-5, the V gene TRBV11-2, with a tentative D call TRBD2 (5 bases). The ends were cut back, 0 bases at V and 7 bases at J, with 15 bases in the middle. The germline gives CDR1 SGHAT, CDR2 FQNNGV. The CDR3 has 15 residues. The CDR3 DNA reads TGTGCCAGCAGCTTAGACCCCGACTATATGGGGACCCAGTACTTC. Encoded protein: CASSLDPDYMGTQYF.

The chain carries TRBV6-6 and TRBJ1-2; D gene ambiguous. Germline V gene sequence: CDR1 MNHNY, CDR2 SVGAGI (reference sequence). The V end was cut by 0 bases, the J end by 1 base, with 9 bases between. The CDR3 is 15 amino acids. The CDR3 region has the DNA TGTGCCAGCAGTTACTCCACAGCCCATAACTATGGCTACACCTTC. It is translated as CASSYSTAHNYGYTF.

The V and J genes are TRBV11-2 and TRBJ2-5; no reliable D call. Germline CDR1 reads SGHAT; CDR2 reads FQNNGV. The V end lost 4 bases, the J end lost 5 bases, and 14 bases lay between the germline ends. This CDR3 contains 14 residues. As DNA, the CDR3 is TGTGCCAGCAGCTACCCCAGTGACGGGGAGACCCAGTACTTC. Translating it yields CASSYPSDGETQYF.

The chain couples TRBV2 to TRBJ1-1; tentatively, D is TRBD1 (6 bases). The germline V gene encodes CDR1 SNHLY and CDR2 FYNNEI. V dropped 10 bases and J dropped 1 base, with 19 bases sitting between them. The CDR3 sequence is 15 residues long. DNA of the CDR3: TGTGCCATCGTTAGGGAGAGGGGACAGAACACTGAAGCTTTCTTT. Translating gives CAIVRERGQNTEAFF.

V gene TRBV18 combines with J gene TRBJ2-7; a possible D gene is TRBD1 (5 bases). This CDR3 is 12 amino acids long. V lost 3 bases to trimming and J lost 6 bases, with 9 bases between them. CDR1 and CDR2 (germline): KGHSH, LQKENI. CDR3: CASSPTATEQYF. CDR3 nucleotide sequence: TGTGCCAGCTCACCGACAGCTACCGAGCAGTACTTC.

This clone was observed a few times. The DNA of the CDR3 is TGTGCCAGCAGTCCGCCTCAGGGTGAAAAACTGTTTTTT. Translation gives CASSPPQGEKLFF. V is TRBV28 and J is TRBJ1-4; D is perhaps TRBD1 (5 bases). Germline V lookup: CDR1 MDHEN, CDR2 SYDVKM. The CDR3 runs 13 residues. The V end was cut by 5 bases, the J end by 7 bases, with 11 bases between. Filled out from reference TRBV28 and TRBJ1-4, the complete variable domain reads DVKVTQSSRYLVKRTGEKVFLECVQDMDHENMFWYRQDPGLGLRLIYFSYDVKMKEKGDIPEGYSVSREKKERFSLILESASTNQTSMYLCASSPPQGEKLFFGSGTQLSVL.

The rearrangement uses TRBV19 and TRBJ2-2, with 9 bases that match TRBD1. The CDR3 runs 14 residues. Trimming removed 5 bases from V and 7 bases from J; junction bases left unmatched: 5. Germline-derived CDR1 and CDR2 are LNHDA and SQIVND (reference sequence). The CDR3 sequence: CASSQGQGVGELFF. For the CDR3, the DNA is TGTGCCAGTAGTCAGGGACAGGGAGTCGGGGAGCTGTTTTTT.

This rearrangement joins TRBV5-6 to TRBJ1-5; a possible D gene is TRBD1 (5 bases). This CDR3 has 16 residues. Per the germline V gene, CDR1 is SGHDT and CDR2 is YYEEEE. V was clipped by 4 bases and J by 4 bases, with 18 bases between them. The CDR3 here is CASSRGEGRGNQPQHF. CDR3 DNA sequence: TGTGCCAGCAGCCGAGGGGAGGGGAGAGGGAATCAGCCCCAGCATTTT.

The chain joins TRBV28 to TRBJ2-7, with no clear D. The CDR3 is 13 residues long. The germline CDR1 and CDR2 sequences are MDHEN and SYDVKM. V lost 4 bases and J lost 2, with 9 bases in between. CDR3 DNA: TGTGCCAGCAGTTACGACAAAACCTACGAGCAGTACTTC. This sequence encodes CASSYDKTYEQYF. Full variable domain (outside the CDR3, taken from reference TRBV28 and TRBJ2-7): DVKVTQSSRYLVKRTGEKVFLECVQDMDHENMFWYRQDPGLGLRLIYFSYDVKMKEKGDIPEGYSVSREKKERFSLILESASTNQTSMYLCASSYDKTYEQYFGPGTRLTVT.

The chain links TRBV6-6 to TRBJ2-5; 8 bases are a match to TRBD1. V gave up 4 bases and J gave up 0 bases; unmatched junction bases: 7. The germline CDR1 and CDR2 sequences are MNHNY and SVGAGI (reference sequence). The CDR3 is made up of 16 amino acids. The CDR3 DNA follows: TGTGCCAGCAGTTTTTTCGGACAGGGAAACCAAGAGACCCAGTACTTC. This gives the protein CASSFFGQGNQETQYF.

This sequence joins TRBV28 and TRBJ2-3; perhaps TRBD1 as D (6 bases). V gave up 4 bases and J gave up 1 base, with 18 bases separating them. The CDR3 length is 17 residues. Germline CDR1 is MDHEN and CDR2 is SYDVKM. The CDR3 region is CASSSRGAGAGTDTQYF. CDR3 DNA sequence: TGTGCCAGCAGTTCCCGTGGGGCAGGGGCAGGCACAGATACGCAGTATTTT.

The chain carries TRBV7-2 and TRBJ2-5; 8 bases are shared with TRBD2. Germline V gene lookup returns CDR1 SGHTA and CDR2 FQGNSA. The CDR3 is 13 residues long. J lost 5 bases, V lost 7 bases, and 6 bases had no gene match. The CDR3 here is CASTGRGGETQYF. The CDR3 DNA sequence: TGTGCCAGCACCGGTCGGGGGGGGGAGACCCAGTACTTC. The variable domain in full, with the rest retrieved from reference TRBV7-2 and TRBJ2-5, is GAGVSQSPSNKVTEKGKDVELRCDPISGHTALYWYRQSLGQGLEFLIYFQGNSAPDKSGLPSDRFSAERTGGSVSTLTIQRTQQEDSAVYLCASTGRGGETQYFGPGTRLLVL.

The chain has TRBV9 and TRBJ2-3; D perhaps matches TRBD2 (6 bases). The length of the CDR3 is 17 residues. V lost 4 bases and J 0 bases, leaving 18 bases between the germline ends. Germline V gives CDR1 SGDLS, CDR2 YYNGEE. CDR3 DNA: TGTGCCAGCAGCCCCTCGGGTAGCGGATCTAGCACAGATACGCAGTATTTT. Its protein is CASSPSGSGSSTDTQYF.

This chain connects TRBV2 to TRBJ2-7; TRBD2 matches 7 bases. The V segment lost 5 bases and the J segment 4 bases; nucleotides outside the gene matches: 2. From germline, CDR1 is SNHLY and CDR2 FYNNEI. The CDR3 covers 12 residues. The CDR3 here is CASSWGGYEQYF. The CDR3 DNA sequence: TGTGCCAGCAGTTGGGGGGGTTACGAGCAGTACTTC.

This clone was seen a handful of times. The chain links TRBV2 to TRBJ1-6; no clear D. Germline V gene data show CDR1 as SNHLY and CDR2 as FYNNEI. The CDR3 spans 13 residues. Trimming took 4 bases from V and 10 from J, leaving 11 bases between them. The CDR3 loop is CASSARSGSPLHF. CDR3 bases: TGTGCCAGCAGTGCTAGATCGGGGTCACCCCTCCACTTT.

This clone was found a few times. The rearrangement uses TRBV5-6 and TRBJ1-2; D remains unclear. The CDR3 has 15 residues. The germline V gene has CDR1 SGHDT and CDR2 YYEEEE. The V and J ends lost 6 bases and 8 bases respectively, with 23 bases between them. The CDR3 DNA follows: TGTGCCAGCACCCCAATTATTTCGATGGGGAGAGGCTACACCTTC. Translation: CASTPIISMGRGYTF. Based on the CDR3 plus reference TRBV5-6 and TRBJ1-2, the full variable domain is DAGVTQSPTHLIKTRGQQVTLRCSPKSGHDTVSWYQQALGQGPQFIFQYYEEEERQRGNFPDRFSGHQFPNYSSELNVNALLLGDSALYLCASTPIISMGRGYTFGSGTRLTVV.

The chain combines TRBV7-2 with TRBJ2-3; 14 nucleotides align to TRBD2. There are 17 residues in the CDR3. J gave up 3 bases and V 5 bases, and 7 bases lay outside the gene matches. CDR1 is SGHTA and CDR2 is FQGNSA in the germline V gene. The CDR3 nucleotides read TGTGCCAGCAGCCTCGGACTAGCGGGGGGCCGAACAGATACGCAGTATTTT. Protein sequence: CASSLGLAGGRTDTQYF.

V and J are TRBV10-3 and TRBJ2-7; 7 nucleotides agree with TRBD1. Germline CDR1 reads ENHRY; CDR2 reads SYGVKD. The CDR3 has 14 amino acids. Unmatched junction bases numbered 1, after V lost 2 bases and J lost 0 bases. CDR3 coding DNA: TGTGCCATCAGTGAGGGGACAGTCTCCTACGAGCAGTACTTC. Translated: CAISEGTVSYEQYF.

The genes are TRBV13 and TRBJ1-1; the D is unclear. Trimming left V 4 bases short and J 6 bases short, with 12 bases between. Germline V gene lookup returns CDR1 PRHDT and CDR2 FYEKMQ (reference sequence). The CDR3 totals 13 residues. CDR3 amino acids: CASSSTQRAEAFF. In DNA form, the CDR3 reads TGTGCCAGCAGCTCCACTCAACGAGCTGAAGCTTTCTTT.

J is TRBJ2-5 and V is TRBV13, with 11 bases matching TRBD2. CDR1 and CDR2 from the germline V gene are PRHDT and FYEKMQ (reference sequence). V trimming: 0 bases; J trimming: 4 bases; junction bases outside the gene matches: 16. This CDR3 is built from 20 residues. CDR3: CASSLGHPSGGKQGGETQYF. In DNA, the CDR3 is TGTGCCAGCAGCTTAGGCCATCCTAGCGGGGGGAAGCAGGGGGGAGAGACCCAGTACTTC.

The chain links TRBV5-1 to TRBJ2-6, with TRBD1 as a possible D gene (6 bases). The V end lost 2 bases, the J end lost 4 bases, and 10 bases lay between the germline ends. The CDR3 has 15 residues. Germline V lookup: CDR1 SGHRS, CDR2 YFSETQ. The CDR3 bases are TGCGCCAGCAGCTTACAGGGATCCGGGGCCAACGTCCTGACTTTC. This sequence encodes CASSLQGSGANVLTF.

The rearrangement links TRBV9 to TRBJ2-1; 13 bases align to TRBD2. The germline gives CDR1 SGDLS, CDR2 YYNGEE. The CDR3 is 18 amino acids. The V gene end was trimmed by 3 bases and the J gene end by 3 bases; junction bases not matched to a gene: 9. The CDR3 region is CASSARPGTSGDYNEQFF. CDR3 in DNA: TGTGCCAGCAGCGCCCGCCCCGGGACTAGCGGGGACTACAATGAGCAGTTCTTC.